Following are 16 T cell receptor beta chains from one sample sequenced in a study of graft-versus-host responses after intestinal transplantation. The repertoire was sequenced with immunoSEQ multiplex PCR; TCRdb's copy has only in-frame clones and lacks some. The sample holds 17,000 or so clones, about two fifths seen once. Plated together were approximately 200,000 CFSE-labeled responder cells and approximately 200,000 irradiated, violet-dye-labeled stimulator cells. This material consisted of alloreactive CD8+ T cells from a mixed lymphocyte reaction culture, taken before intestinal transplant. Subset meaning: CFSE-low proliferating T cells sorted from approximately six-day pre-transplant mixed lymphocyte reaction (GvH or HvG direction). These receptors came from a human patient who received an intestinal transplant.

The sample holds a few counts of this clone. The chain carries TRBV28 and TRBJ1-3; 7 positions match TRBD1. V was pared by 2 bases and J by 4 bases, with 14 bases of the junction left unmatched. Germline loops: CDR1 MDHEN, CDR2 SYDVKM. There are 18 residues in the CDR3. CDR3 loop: CASSLRGQGGLAGNTIYF. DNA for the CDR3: TGTGCCAGCAGTTTAAGGGGCCAAGGGGGCTTGGCGGGAAACACCATATATTTT. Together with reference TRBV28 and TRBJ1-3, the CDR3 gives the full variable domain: DVKVTQSSRYLVKRTGEKVFLECVQDMDHENMFWYRQDPGLGLRLIYFSYDVKMKEKGDIPEGYSVSREKKERFSLILESASTNQTSMYLCASSLRGQGGLAGNTIYFGEGSWLTVV.

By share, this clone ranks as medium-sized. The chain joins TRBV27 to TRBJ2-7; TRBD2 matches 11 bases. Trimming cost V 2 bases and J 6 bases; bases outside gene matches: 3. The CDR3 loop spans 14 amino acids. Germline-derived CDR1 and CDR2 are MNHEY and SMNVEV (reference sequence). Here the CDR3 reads CASSLTSGSSEQYF. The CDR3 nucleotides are TGTGCCAGCAGTTTAACTAGCGGGAGCAGCGAGCAGTACTTC.

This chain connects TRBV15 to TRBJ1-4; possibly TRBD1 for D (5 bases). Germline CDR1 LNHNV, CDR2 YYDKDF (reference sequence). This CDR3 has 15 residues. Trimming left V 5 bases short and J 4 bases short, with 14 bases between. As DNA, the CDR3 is TGTGCCACCAGCGCCCAACAGGCAATTAATGAAAAACTGTTTTTT. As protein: CATSAQQAINEKLFF.

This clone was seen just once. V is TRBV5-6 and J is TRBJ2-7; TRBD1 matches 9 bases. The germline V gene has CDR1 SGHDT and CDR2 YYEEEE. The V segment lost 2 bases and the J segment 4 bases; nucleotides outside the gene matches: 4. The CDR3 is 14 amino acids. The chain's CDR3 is CASSLGTGFYEQYF. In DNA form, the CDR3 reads TGTGCCAGCAGCTTAGGGACAGGGTTTTACGAGCAGTACTTC.

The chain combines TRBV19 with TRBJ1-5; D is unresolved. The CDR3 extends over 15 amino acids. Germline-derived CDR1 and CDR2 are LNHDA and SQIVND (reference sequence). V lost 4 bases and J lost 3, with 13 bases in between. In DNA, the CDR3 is TGTGCCAGTAGTACAGCCAAACCAATCAATCAGCCCCAGCATTTT. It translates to CASSTAKPINQPQHF. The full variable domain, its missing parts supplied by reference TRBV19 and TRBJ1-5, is DGGITQSPKYLFRKEGQNVTLSCEQNLNHDAMYWYRQDPGQGLRLIYYSQIVNDFQKGDIAEGYSVSREKKESFPLTVTSAQKNPTAFYLCASSTAKPINQPQHFGDGTRLSIL.

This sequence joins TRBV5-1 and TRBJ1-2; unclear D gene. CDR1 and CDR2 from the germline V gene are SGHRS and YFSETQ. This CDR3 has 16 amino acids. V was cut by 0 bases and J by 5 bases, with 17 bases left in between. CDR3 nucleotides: TGCGCCAGCAGCTTGGCCGTCGGATGGGGAGGTTATGGCTACACCTTC. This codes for CASSLAVGWGGYGYTF.

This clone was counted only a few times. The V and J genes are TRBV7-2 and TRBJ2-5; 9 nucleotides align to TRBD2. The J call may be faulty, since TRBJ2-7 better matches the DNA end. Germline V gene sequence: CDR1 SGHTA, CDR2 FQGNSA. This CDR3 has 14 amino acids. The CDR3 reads CASSLLAGPYEQYF. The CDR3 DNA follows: TGTGCCAGCAGCTTACTAGCGGGACCCTACGAGCAGTACTTC.

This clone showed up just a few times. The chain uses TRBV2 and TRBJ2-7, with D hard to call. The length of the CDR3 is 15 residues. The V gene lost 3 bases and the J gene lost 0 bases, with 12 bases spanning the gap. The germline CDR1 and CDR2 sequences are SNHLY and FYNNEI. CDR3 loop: CASSEWPQFSYEQYF. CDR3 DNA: TGTGCCAGCAGTGAGTGGCCGCAATTCTCCTACGAGCAGTACTTC.

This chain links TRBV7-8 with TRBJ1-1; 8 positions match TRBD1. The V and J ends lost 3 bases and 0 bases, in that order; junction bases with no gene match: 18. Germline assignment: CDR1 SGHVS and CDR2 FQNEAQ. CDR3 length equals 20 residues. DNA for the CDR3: TGTGCCAGCAGCTTTGATCCCAGGACAGGGTCCTTCTTAATGAACACTGAAGCTTTCTTT. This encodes CASSFDPRTGSFLMNTEAFF. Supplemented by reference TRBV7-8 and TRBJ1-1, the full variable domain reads GAGVSQSPRYKVAKRGQDVALRCDPISGHVSLFWYQQALGQGPEFLTYFQNEAQLDKSGLPSDRFFAERPEGSVSTLKIQRTQQEDSAVYLCASSFDPRTGSFLMNTEAFFGQGTRLTVV.

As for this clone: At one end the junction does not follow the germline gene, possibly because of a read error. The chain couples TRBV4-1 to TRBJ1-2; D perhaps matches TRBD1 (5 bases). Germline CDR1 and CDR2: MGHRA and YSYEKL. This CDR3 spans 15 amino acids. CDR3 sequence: CASIGGEGRYYGYTF. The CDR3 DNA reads TGTGCCAGCATCGGGGGGGAAGGACGTTACTATGGCTACACCTTC.

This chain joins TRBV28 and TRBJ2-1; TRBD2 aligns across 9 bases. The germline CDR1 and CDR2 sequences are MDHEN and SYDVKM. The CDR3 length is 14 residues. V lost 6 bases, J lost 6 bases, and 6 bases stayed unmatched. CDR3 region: CASSPLAGSNEQFF. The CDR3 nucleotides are TGTGCCAGCAGCCCTCTAGCGGGAAGCAATGAGCAGTTCTTC.

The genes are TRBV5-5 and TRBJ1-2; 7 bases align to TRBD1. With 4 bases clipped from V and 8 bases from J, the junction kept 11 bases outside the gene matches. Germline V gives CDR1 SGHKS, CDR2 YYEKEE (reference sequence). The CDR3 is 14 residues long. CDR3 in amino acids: CASSDSGTEDGYTF. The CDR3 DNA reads TGTGCCAGCAGCGACTCCGGGACAGAGGACGGCTACACCTTC.

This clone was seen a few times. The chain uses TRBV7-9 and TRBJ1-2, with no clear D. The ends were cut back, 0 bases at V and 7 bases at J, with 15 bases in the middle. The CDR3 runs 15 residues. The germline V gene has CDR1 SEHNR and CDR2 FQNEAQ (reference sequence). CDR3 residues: CASSLADAGESGYTF. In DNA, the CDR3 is TGTGCCAGCAGCTTAGCGGATGCCGGCGAAAGTGGCTACACCTTC.

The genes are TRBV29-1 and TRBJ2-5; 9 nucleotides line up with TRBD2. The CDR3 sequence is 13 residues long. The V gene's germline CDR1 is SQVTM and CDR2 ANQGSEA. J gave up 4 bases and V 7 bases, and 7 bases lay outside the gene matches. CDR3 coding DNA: TGCAGCGCCATAGGAGCGGGAGGAGAGACCCAGTACTTC. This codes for CSAIGAGGETQYF.

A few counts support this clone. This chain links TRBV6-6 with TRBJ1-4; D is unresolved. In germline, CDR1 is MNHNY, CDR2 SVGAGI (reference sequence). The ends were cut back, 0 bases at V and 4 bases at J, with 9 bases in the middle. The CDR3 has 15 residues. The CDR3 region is CASSYSIWVNEKLFF. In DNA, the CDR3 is TGTGCCAGCAGTTACTCGATTTGGGTTAATGAAAAACTGTTTTTT.

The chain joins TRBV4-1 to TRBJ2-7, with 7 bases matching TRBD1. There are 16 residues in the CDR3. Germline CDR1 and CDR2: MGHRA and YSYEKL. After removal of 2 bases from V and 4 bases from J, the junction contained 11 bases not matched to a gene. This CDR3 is CASSQLIGQGDYEQYF. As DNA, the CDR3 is TGCGCCAGCAGCCAATTGATTGGCCAGGGGGATTACGAGCAGTACTTC.